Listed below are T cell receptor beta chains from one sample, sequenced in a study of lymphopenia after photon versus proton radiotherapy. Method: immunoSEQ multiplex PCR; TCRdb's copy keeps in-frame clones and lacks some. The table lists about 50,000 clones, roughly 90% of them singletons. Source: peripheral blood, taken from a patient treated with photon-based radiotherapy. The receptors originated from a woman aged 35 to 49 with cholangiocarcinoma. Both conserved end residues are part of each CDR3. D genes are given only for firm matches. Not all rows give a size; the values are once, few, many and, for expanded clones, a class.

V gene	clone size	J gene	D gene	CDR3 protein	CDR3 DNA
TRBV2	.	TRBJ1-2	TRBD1	CASSEAQGANYGYTF	TGTGCCAGCAGTGAAGCACAGGGGGCGAATTATGGCTACACCTTC
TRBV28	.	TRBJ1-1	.	CASTLQSGMNTEAFF	TGTGCCAGCACCTTACAGTCTGGAATGAACACTGAAGCTTTCTTT
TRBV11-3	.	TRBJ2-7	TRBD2	CASSTGGSYEQYF	TGTGCCAGCAGTACGGGAGGATCCTACGAGCAGTACTTC
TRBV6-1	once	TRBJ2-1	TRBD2	CASSGTRSYNEQFF	TGTGCCAGCAGTGGGACTAGATCCTACAATGAGCAGTTCTTC
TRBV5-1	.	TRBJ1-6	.	CASSLGRVSNSPLHF	TGCGCCAGCAGCTTGGGCAGGGTTTCTAATTCACCCCTCCACTTT
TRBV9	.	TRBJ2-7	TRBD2	CASSPSSGSSYEQYF	TGTGCCAGCAGCCCATCTAGCGGGAGCTCCTACGAGCAGTACTTC
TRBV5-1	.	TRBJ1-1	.	CASSQGTTEAFF	TGCGCCAGCAGCCAGGGAACCACTGAAGCTTTCTTT
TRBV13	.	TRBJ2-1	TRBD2	CASSREGHNEQFF	TGTGCCAGCAGCCGGGAGGGCCACAATGAGCAGTTCTTC
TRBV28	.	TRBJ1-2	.	CASSLTGSNYGYTF	TGTGCCAGCAGTTTAACCGGAAGTAACTATGGCTACACCTTC
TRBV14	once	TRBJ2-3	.	CASSHTGRSTDTQYF	TGTGCCAGCAGCCATACGGGGAGAAGCACAGATACGCAGTATTTT
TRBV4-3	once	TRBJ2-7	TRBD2	CASSLGLAGYNSEQYF	TGCGCCAGCAGCCTGGGGTTAGCGGGATATAATAGCGAGCAGTACTTC
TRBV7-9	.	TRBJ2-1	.	CASSSHLSYNEQFF	TGTGCCAGCAGCTCCCATCTCTCCTACAATGAGCAGTTCTTC
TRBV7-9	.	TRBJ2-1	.	CASSSRDTGTLHDEQFF	TGTGCCAGCAGCTCACGAGATACAGGGACCCTTCACGATGAGCAGTTCTTC
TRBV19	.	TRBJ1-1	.	CASSTPGETEAFF	TGTGCCAGTAGTACCCCAGGCGAAACTGAAGCTTTCTTT
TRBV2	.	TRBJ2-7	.	CASSEQGSVYEQYF	TGTGCCAGCAGTGAACAGGGGTCGGTCTACGAGCAGTACTTC
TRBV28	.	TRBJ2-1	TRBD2	CASSFLAGAPNEQFF	TGTGCCAGCAGTTTTCTAGCGGGAGCCCCCAATGAGCAGTTCTTC
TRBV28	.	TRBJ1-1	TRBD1	CASSLTGNPEAFF	TGTGCCAGCAGTTTGACAGGGAACCCTGAAGCTTTCTTT
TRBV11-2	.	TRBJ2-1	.	CASSLNPSDEQFF	TGTGCCAGCAGTTTAAACCCGTCAGATGAGCAGTTCTTC
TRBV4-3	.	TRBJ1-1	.	CASSRSGVSAWTEAFF	TGCGCCAGCAGTCGTTCAGGGGTTAGCGCCTGGACTGAAGCTTTCTTT
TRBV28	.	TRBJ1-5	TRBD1	CASSWKGAFQPQHF	TGTGCCAGCAGTTGGAAGGGGGCATTTCAGCCCCAGCATTTT
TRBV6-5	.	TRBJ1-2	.	CASSSLGVVGYTF	TGTGCCAGCAGTTCTCTTGGGGTCGTGGGCTACACCTTC
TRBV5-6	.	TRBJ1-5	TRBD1	CASSREGARNQPQHF	TGTGCCAGCAGCCGTGAGGGGGCGCGCAATCAGCCCCAGCATTTT
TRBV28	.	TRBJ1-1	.	CASSLVGDTEAFF	TGTGCCAGCAGTTTGGTCGGTGACACTGAAGCTTTCTTT
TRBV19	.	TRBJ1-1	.	CASIKVTEAFF	TGTGCCAGTATCAAGGTGACTGAAGCTTTCTTT
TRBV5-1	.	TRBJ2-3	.	CASSLGTLSTDTQYF	TGCGCCAGCAGCTTGGGGACTCTTAGCACAGATACGCAGTATTTT
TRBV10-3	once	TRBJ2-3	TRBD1	CAISGTGTATDTQYF	TGTGCCATCAGTGGTACCGGGACAGCCACAGATACGCAGTATTTT
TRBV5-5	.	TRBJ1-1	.	CASSLGVNTEAFF	TGTGCCAGCAGCTTGGGGGTCAACACTGAAGCTTTCTTT
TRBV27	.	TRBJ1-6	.	CASSLMDSPLHF	TGTGCCAGCAGTCTGATGGATTCACCCCTCCACTTT
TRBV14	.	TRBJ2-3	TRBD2	CASSQAKRGLSTDTQYF	TGTGCCAGCAGCCAAGCGAAGCGGGGGCTTAGCACAGATACGCAGTATTTT
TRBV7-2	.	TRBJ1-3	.	CASSLPLPEGNTIYF	TGTGCCAGCAGCTTACCCCTCCCGGAAGGAAACACCATATATTTT
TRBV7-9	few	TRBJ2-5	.	CASSYRLGKTQYF	TGTGCCAGCAGCTACAGGTTGGGAAAGACCCAGTACTTC
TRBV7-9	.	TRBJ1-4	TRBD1	CASSLAGGYEKLFF	TGTGCCAGCAGCTTAGCAGGGGGCTATGAAAAACTGTTTTTT
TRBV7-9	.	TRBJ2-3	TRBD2	CASSIGLAATDTQYF	TGTGCCAGCAGCATCGGACTAGCGGCCACAGATACGCAGTATTTT
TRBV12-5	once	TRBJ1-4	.	CASGFRQGESEKLFF	TGTGCTAGTGGTTTCCGACAAGGGGAAAGTGAAAAACTGTTTTTT
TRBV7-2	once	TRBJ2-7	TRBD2	CASSLASGLAGASHFYEQYF	TGTGCCAGCAGCTTAGCTTCGGGACTAGCGGGGGCCAGTCATTTCTACGAGCAGTACTTC
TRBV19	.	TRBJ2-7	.	CASMPLGSLRGEQYF	TGTGCCAGTATGCCCCTTGGTAGCCTCAGGGGCGAGCAGTACTTC
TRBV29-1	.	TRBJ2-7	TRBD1	CSTRQGGTPPYEQYF	TGCAGCACGCGACAGGGTGGTACCCCTCCCTACGAGCAGTACTTC
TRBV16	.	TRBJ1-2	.	CASSQSGGLAYGYTF	TGTGCCAGCAGCCAATCGGGGGGTCTTGCTTATGGCTACACCTTC
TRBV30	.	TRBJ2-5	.	CAWSVLLQETQYF	TGTGCCTGGAGTGTACTACTGCAAGAGACCCAGTACTTC
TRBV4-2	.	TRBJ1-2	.	CASSQGQGGFYGYTF	TGTGCCAGCAGCCAAGGGCAGGGTGGATTTTATGGCTACACCTTC
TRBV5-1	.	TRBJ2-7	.	CASSLRQESYEQYF	TGCGCCAGCAGCCTACGACAGGAATCCTACGAGCAGTACTTC
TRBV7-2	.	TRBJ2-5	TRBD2	CASSPVAGRGLETQYF	TGTGCCAGCAGCCCAGTAGCGGGAAGGGGTCTAGAGACCCAGTACTTC
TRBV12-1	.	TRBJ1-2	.	CASSPQGRFDYGYTF	TGTGCCAGCAGTCCCCAGGGGCGTTTCGACTATGGCTACACCTTC
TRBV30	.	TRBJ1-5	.	CAWSVFGGVRQPQHF	TGTGCCTGGAGTGTGTTTGGAGGGGTACGGCAGCCCCAGCATTTT
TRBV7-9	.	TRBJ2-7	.	CASSSTRLTLNEQYF	TGTGCCAGCAGCTCAACCCGCTTGACCTTGAACGAGCAGTACTTC
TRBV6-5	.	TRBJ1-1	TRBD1	CASRKGTGGDTEAFF	TGTGCCAGCAGGAAAGGGACAGGGGGCGACACTGAAGCTTTCTTT